The present T cell receptor (beta chain) was sequenced within a study of circulating CD8 cells and anti-PD-1 response in melanoma. By frequency in the sample, this clonotype is hyperexpanded. Its antigen is as yet unknown. The CDR3 consists of 12 residues. CDR1 is SNHLY and CDR2 is FYNNEI in the germline V gene. The V and J ends lost 1 base and 6 bases respectively, with 6 bases between them. The QIAseq Immune Repertoire TCR panel built the libraries from around 15 ng of total RNA. MiXCR was run by TCRdb on the reads, yielding one entry per CDR3 protein. The table lists a few hundred distinct CDR3 sequences, around 7% of them singletons, with approximately 15% in the top ten. Sorting of live CD3+CD8+TCRalphabeta+ cells by PD-1 and/or TIGIT gave four subsets. General study findings and limits: Under 7.5% of TRB clonotypes were shared between subsets at M1.

The receptor was derived from a human donor with melanoma. Sequenced material: CD8+ T cells from PBMCs, taken at baseline or after one month of anti-PD-1 therapy (not recorded which). This chain uses TRBV2 with TRBJ1-1; no firm D call. CDR3 protein: CASSEERAEAFF. Written as DNA, the CDR3 is TGTGCCAGCAGTGAAGAAAGGGCTGAAGCTTTCTTT.